These T cell receptor beta chains were read from a single sample in a study of shared clonotypes between healthy human individuals. Sequencing was performed with immunoSEQ multiplex PCR; in TCRdb, only in-frame clones are kept and a portion is missing. The data show 950,000 to 1,100,000 clones, about 74% seen once. The source material was memory CD4+ T cells sorted from blood. All receptors derive from a man between 18 and 29 years old in good health. The CDR3 runs from the conserved cysteine through the conserved F or W. A D gene is named only where the DNA matches it firmly. Not every row has a clone size; where given, it reads once, few, many or a size class.

CDR3aa,CDR3nt,j_gene,d_gene,abundance,v_gene
CAWGLDPFQYF,TGTGCCTGGGGTCTTGATCCCTTTCAGTACTTC,TRBJ2-4,-,-,TRBV30
CASRGTSAYSYEQYF,TGTGCCAGCAGGGGTACTAGCGCGTACTCCTACGAGCAGTACTTC,TRBJ2-7,TRBD2,-,TRBV2
CASSLYAGNTEAFF,TGTGCCAGCAGCTTGTACGCGGGGAACACTGAAGCTTTCTTT,TRBJ1-1,-,-,TRBV5-6
CASKGTGSNQPQHF,TGTGCCAGCAAAGGGACAGGCAGCAATCAGCCCCAGCATTTT,TRBJ1-5,TRBD1,-,TRBV19
CASSLSGGVTDTQYF,TGTGCCAGCAGCTTATCGGGGGGGGTCACAGATACGCAGTATTTT,TRBJ2-3,TRBD2,once,TRBV7-6
CASSSRGGVYEQYF,TGTGCCAGCAGCTCCAGGGGGGGGGTATACGAGCAGTACTTC,TRBJ2-7,-,few,TRBV7-9
CASSLALPNSPLHF,TGTGCCAGCAGCTTAGCGTTGCCTAATTCACCCCTCCACTTT,TRBJ1-6,-,-,TRBV7-9
CASSLSGTGSRPDTQYF,TGCGCCAGCAGCCTATCCGGGACAGGGTCTCGTCCAGATACGCAGTATTTT,TRBJ2-3,TRBD1,-,TRBV5-1
CASRPGTGGAGTEAFF,TGCGCCAGCAGGCCCGGGACAGGGGGCGCAGGCACTGAAGCTTTCTTT,TRBJ1-1,TRBD1,-,TRBV5-1
CASSQMGQARGNTIYF,TGCGCCAGCAGCCAAATGGGACAGGCAAGAGGAAACACCATATATTTT,TRBJ1-3,TRBD1,-,TRBV4-1
CAWTGTRNTIYF,TGTGCCTGGACTGGGACCCGAAACACCATATATTTT,TRBJ1-3,-,-,TRBV30
CASSFDRVSDYEQYF,TGTGCCAGCAGTTTTGACAGGGTTTCGGACTACGAGCAGTACTTC,TRBJ2-7,TRBD1,-,TRBV28
CASSNRVDGYNEQFF,TGTGCCAGTAGTAACAGGGTAGATGGCTACAATGAGCAGTTCTTC,TRBJ2-1,-,-,TRBV19
CASRPGTNSPLHF,TGTGCCAGCAGGCCCGGCACTAATTCACCCCTCCACTTT,TRBJ1-6,-,-,TRBV6-1
CASRAYNEQFF,TGTGCCAGTCGGGCTTACAATGAGCAGTTCTTC,TRBJ2-1,-,-,TRBV27
CASSQRKSSGIQETQYF,TGCGCCAGCAGCCAACGAAAATCTAGCGGGATTCAAGAGACCCAGTACTTC,TRBJ2-5,TRBD2,-,TRBV4-1
CASSYTGQASNEKLFF,TGTGCCAGTAGTTACACCGGACAGGCCAGCAATGAAAAACTGTTTTTT,TRBJ1-4,TRBD1,-,TRBV19
CAISRTGATGELFF,TGTGCCATCAGCAGGACAGGGGCCACCGGGGAGCTGTTTTTT,TRBJ2-2,TRBD1,-,TRBV10-3
CASSFDAGQETQYF,TGTGCCAGCAGCTTTGACGCGGGACAAGAGACCCAGTACTTC,TRBJ2-5,-,-,TRBV11-3
CASKRVWGNPEQYF,TGCGCCAGCAAAAGAGTCTGGGGCAACCCCGAGCAGTACTTC,TRBJ2-7,-,-,TRBV10-2
CASSWGSEKLFF,TGTGCCAGCAGTTGGGGAAGTGAAAAACTGTTTTTT,TRBJ1-4,-,-,TRBV7-9
CASKGQGSSPLHF,TGTGCCAGCAAGGGCCAGGGTTCCTCACCCCTCCACTTT,TRBJ1-6,-,-,TRBV2
CASSYDGNQPQHF,TGTGCCAGCAGTTATGACGGCAATCAGCCCCAGCATTTT,TRBJ1-5,-,-,TRBV6-5
CASSTSPDRRAYNEQFF,TGTGCCAGTAGTACATCCCCGGACCGTCGAGCCTACAATGAGCAGTTCTTC,TRBJ2-1,-,-,TRBV19
CASSLAGQRQETQYF,TGTGCCAGCAGCTTAGCTGGACAGAGACAAGAGACCCAGTACTTC,TRBJ2-5,-,-,TRBV7-2
CASSPTLEGGEAFF,TGCGCCAGCAGCCCAACCTTGGAGGGGGGTGAAGCTTTCTTT,TRBJ1-1,-,-,TRBV5-1
CASISQPSGGELFF,TGTGCCAGCATTAGTCAGCCTAGTGGCGGGGAGCTGTTTTTT,TRBJ2-2,-,-,TRBV6-1
CASSQGVGQYF,TGTGCCAGCAGCCAAGGGGTGGGCCAGTACTTC,TRBJ2-5,-,once,TRBV14
CASSLVGGYEQYF,TGTGCCAGCAGCTTAGTCGGCGGCTACGAGCAGTACTTC,TRBJ2-7,-,-,TRBV7-2
CASSRNQPQHF,TGCGCCAGCAGCCGCAATCAGCCCCAGCATTTT,TRBJ1-5,-,once,TRBV5-1
CASSFTGVRVGDTQYF,TGTGCCAGCAGTTTCACAGGAGTTAGAGTGGGAGATACGCAGTATTTT,TRBJ2-3,-,-,TRBV7-2
CASSPDLAHWFF,TGCGCCAGCAGCCCGGACTTAGCGCATTGGTTCTTC,TRBJ2-1,-,-,TRBV5-1
CASSLQGQGSNTEAFF,TGTGCCAGCAGTTTACAGGGACAGGGTTCTAACACTGAAGCTTTCTTT,TRBJ1-1,TRBD1,-,TRBV28
CASRDRGNTEAFF,TGTGCCAGCAGAGACAGGGGGAACACTGAAGCTTTCTTT,TRBJ1-1,TRBD1,-,TRBV2
CASLQPGNIQYF,TGTGCCAGCCTACAACCCGGGAACATTCAGTACTTC,TRBJ2-4,-,-,TRBV6-1
CASSFSGTRTYNEQFF,TGTGCCAGCAGCTTTTCCGGGACAAGGACTTACAATGAGCAGTTCTTC,TRBJ2-1,-,-,TRBV7-2
CASSQLWSGELFF,TGTGCCAGCAGTCAACTCTGGTCCGGGGAGCTGTTTTTT,TRBJ2-2,-,-,TRBV27
CATSTGFNEKLFF,TGTGCCACCAGCACAGGGTTTAATGAAAAACTGTTTTTT,TRBJ1-4,-,-,TRBV15
CASSIRLAGAYEQFF,TGTGCCAGTAGTATTCGACTAGCGGGAGCCTATGAGCAGTTCTTC,TRBJ2-1,TRBD2,-,TRBV19
CASSLGGSLNTEAFF,TGTGCCAGCAGTTTAGGGGGGTCCCTGAACACTGAAGCTTTCTTT,TRBJ1-1,-,-,TRBV28
CASSLGDRSTDTQYF,TGCGCCAGCAGCTTAGGGGACAGGAGTACAGATACGCAGTATTTT,TRBJ2-3,TRBD1,-,TRBV5-1
CASSKERAQIPNTEAFF,TGTGCCAGCAGCAAAGAACGGGCACAGATCCCAAACACTGAAGCTTTCTTT,TRBJ1-1,-,few,TRBV21-1
CASSPQGTSEAFF,TGTGCCAGTAGTCCACAGGGAACCTCTGAAGCTTTCTTT,TRBJ1-1,-,-,TRBV19
CALAPESSYNEQFF,TGTGCGCTAGCTCCCGAAAGCTCCTACAATGAGCAGTTCTTC,TRBJ2-1,-,-,TRBV2
CASSPRQGRNEKLFF,TGTGCCAGCAGTCCTAGACAGGGCCGTAATGAAAAACTGTTTTTT,TRBJ1-4,TRBD1,-,TRBV2
CASSPVEARTEAFF,TGTGCCAGCTCACCGGTAGAAGCGAGGACTGAAGCTTTCTTT,TRBJ1-1,-,-,TRBV18
CASSPGGLNTEAFF,TGTGCCAGCAGTCCAGGGGGCTTGAACACTGAAGCTTTCTTT,TRBJ1-1,TRBD1,-,TRBV27